The 4 T cell receptor beta chains listed next were all sequenced from one sample in a study of blood T cell repertoires in COVID-19. Sequencing was performed with immunoSEQ multiplex PCR; in TCRdb, only in-frame clones are kept and a portion is missing. The data contain 75,000 to 95,000 clones, about 90% of them singletons. Sequenced sample: peripheral blood. Source of these receptors: a human donor in a cohort sampled during active COVID-19.

V and J are TRBV19 and TRBJ1-5, with D tentatively TRBD1 (6 bases). The length of the CDR3 is 13 residues. V gave up 5 bases and J gave up 7 bases, with 12 bases separating them. Germline CDR1 reads LNHDA; CDR2 reads SQIVND (reference sequence). CDR3 amino acids: CASSPGGGQPQHF. CDR3 bases: TGTGCCAGTAGTCCCGGCGGGGGCCAGCCCCAGCATTTT.

The CDR3 protein is CASRRDSSLSYEQYF. CDR3 sequence (DNA): TGTGCCAGCAGGCGCGACTCTTCCTTATCCTACGAGCAGTACTTC. The chain uses TRBV6-5 and TRBJ2-7; D call uncertain. Trimming cost V 6 bases and J 1 base, with 16 bases left between them. Germline V CDR1 and CDR2: MNHEY, SVGAGI. The CDR3 contains 15 residues.

This chain links TRBV19 with TRBJ1-2; the D gene is possibly TRBD1 (5 bases). Trimming pared 3 bases from V and 0 bases from J, leaving 14 bases between. The germline gives CDR1 LNHDA, CDR2 SQIVND (reference sequence). The CDR3 contains 16 residues. CDR3 bases: TGTGCCAGTAGTATCCGCGGCGGCAGGGCTAACTATGGCTACACCTTC. Translation gives CASSIRGGRANYGYTF.

The chain recombines TRBV10-3 with TRBJ2-3, with D possibly matching TRBD2 (5 bases). Germline V gene lookup returns CDR1 ENHRY and CDR2 SYGVKD. CDR3 length: 13 amino acids. V was trimmed by 4 bases and J by 5 bases, leaving 10 bases between them. The CDR3 DNA sequence: TGTGCCATCAGTGTCGAGGGCTTAGATACGCAGTATTTT. The encoded protein is CAISVEGLDTQYF.